The 13 T cell receptor beta chains given below trace back to one sample, sequenced in a study of post-analysis software for immune sequencing data. General study points: TRBV segments more frequent in patients than in controls numbered five and included TRBV5-6, TRBV5-1 and TRBV20-1.

No antigen is known for these receptors. Included in the TCR beta cDNA libraries were unique molecular identifiers. TCRdb fed the PCR reads into MiXCR, producing one record per CDR3 protein. The table shows 650,000 to 850,000 distinct CDR3 sequences, with 53% occurring only once. The sample taken for sequencing was blood. The receptors were gathered from a girl aged 5-17 years with multiple sclerosis.

The CDR3 DNA follows: TGCGCCAGCAGCAACTCCAGGGAGACCCAGTACTTC. Encoded protein: CASSNSRETQYF. The rearrangement links TRBV5-1 to TRBJ2-7; D remains ambiguous. The DNA end is a closer match to TRBJ2-5, so the J assignment may be wrong. The CDR3 contains 12 residues. Germline CDR1 is SGHRS and CDR2 is YFSETQ.

The gene calls are TRBV5-1 and TRBJ2-1, with D possibly being TRBD1 (6 bases). The V end lost 4 bases, the J end lost 8 bases, and 10 bases lay between the germline ends. Germline values: CDR1 SGHRS, CDR2 YFSETQ. The CDR3 has 12 residues. The DNA of the CDR3 is TGCGCCAGCAGCAAGGGGGTGTATGAGCAGTTCTTC. Amino acids: CASSKGVYEQFF.

The chain is built from TRBV20-1 and TRBJ2-1; 11 bases are a match to TRBD2. The CDR3 runs to 15 residues. CDR1 and CDR2 from the germline V gene are DFQATT and SNEGSKA (reference sequence). V lost 5 bases, J lost 4 bases, and 7 bases stayed unmatched. CDR3 in DNA: TGCAGTGCTCAATCAACTAGCGGGAGTTACAATGAGCAGTTCTTC. Translation: CSAQSTSGSYNEQFF.

This sequence joins TRBV5-1 and TRBJ2-7; D ambiguous. The CDR3 length is 12 residues. Per the germline V gene, CDR1 is SGHRS and CDR2 is YFSETQ. Trimming pared 0 bases from V and 7 bases from J, leaving 8 bases between. The CDR3 DNA sequence: TGCGCCAGCAGCTTGGACATGATGGAGCAGTACTTC. It codes for CASSLDMMEQYF. The complete variable domain, with remaining parts taken from reference TRBV5-1 and TRBJ2-7, reads KAGVTQTPRYLIKTRGQQVTLSCSPISGHRSVSWYQQTPGQGLQFLFEYFSETQRNKGNFPGRFSGRQFSNSRSEMNVSTLELGDSALYLCASSLDMMEQYFGPGTRLTVT.

This clonotype has just a few counts. The chain uses TRBV7-3 and TRBJ2-7, with D uncertain. The J call may be wrong; the DNA end is better matched by TRBJ2-5. The length of the CDR3 is 14 residues. The germline CDR1 and CDR2 sequences are SGHTA and FQGTGA. CDR3 DNA sequence: TGTGCCAGCAGCCGTTCGAGTGTCGGGGAGACCCAGTACTTC. Translated, it gives CASSRSSVGETQYF.

The chain is built from TRBV15 and TRBJ2-7; D not certain. The CDR3 totals 13 residues. Germline loops: CDR1 LNHNV, CDR2 YYDKDF (reference sequence). The V gene lost 1 base and the J gene lost 4 bases, with 8 bases spanning the gap. CDR3 amino acids: CATSRGERYEQYF. CDR3 in DNA: TGTGCCACCAGCAGAGGAGAGCGTTACGAGCAGTACTTC.

V and J are TRBV11-3 and TRBJ2-7; no firm D call. The CDR3 runs 12 residues. The ends were cut back, 0 bases at V and 6 bases at J, with 6 bases in the middle. The germline V gene encodes CDR1 SGHNT and CDR2 YENEEA. The CDR3 sequence: CASSLEPSEQYF. CDR3 sequence (DNA): TGTGCCAGCAGCTTAGAACCATCCGAGCAGTACTTC.

V is TRBV7-3 and J is TRBJ2-1, with TRBD2 matching 10 bases. Germline lookup yields CDR1 SGHTA and CDR2 FQGTGA. The CDR3 has 14 amino acids. V lost 6 bases, J lost 5 bases, and 4 bases stayed unmatched. The CDR3 protein is CASSNSGGHNEQFF. The CDR3 DNA is TGTGCCAGCAGTAATAGCGGGGGGCACAATGAGCAGTTCTTC.

This chain connects TRBV2 to TRBJ1-2; D might be TRBD1 (5 bases). Trimming took 7 bases from V and 5 from J, leaving 17 bases between them. The CDR3 has 14 amino acids. CDR1 is SNHLY, CDR2 FYNNEI, per germline. CDR3 in amino acids: CASIRGDPGYGYTF. CDR3 sequence (DNA): TGTGCCAGCATTCGGGGGGATCCGGGTTATGGCTACACCTTC.

The rearrangement uses TRBV20-1 and TRBJ2-1; TRBD1 might be the D (6 bases). CDR1 is DFQATT, CDR2 SNEGSKA, per germline (reference sequence). V lost 0 bases, J lost 7 bases, and 7 bases lay in between. This CDR3 spans 12 amino acids. CDR3 protein: CSAREGANEQFF. In DNA, the CDR3 is TGCAGTGCTAGAGAGGGGGCGAATGAGCAGTTCTTC.

The chain joins TRBV27 to TRBJ2-6; possible D gene TRBD1, 6 bases. The V and J ends lost 3 bases and 4 bases respectively, with 7 bases between them. Germline V gene sequence: CDR1 MNHEY, CDR2 SMNVEV (reference sequence). The CDR3 runs to 14 residues. The CDR3 reads CASSFRGGANVLTF. In nucleotides, the CDR3 is TGTGCCAGCAGTTTTAGGGGGGGGGCCAACGTCCTGACTTTC.

The sample holds a few counts of this clonotype. The gene calls are TRBV7-9 and TRBJ2-7; D gene uncertain. The V gene's germline CDR1 is SEHNR and CDR2 FQNEAQ (reference sequence). V gave up 5 bases and J gave up 5 bases, with 19 bases separating them. The CDR3 length is 15 residues. This CDR3 is CASSQTASFPHEQYF. For the CDR3, the DNA is TGTGCCAGCAGCCAAACGGCCAGCTTCCCTCACGAGCAGTACTTC.

The J gene is TRBJ2-1, the V gene TRBV7-9; possibly TRBD1 for D (5 bases). The CDR3 consists of 14 residues. V lost 3 bases, J lost 8 bases, and 14 bases lay in between. Germline V gene data show CDR1 as SEHNR and CDR2 as FQNEAQ (reference sequence). The chain's CDR3 is CASSFGPGRYEQFF. CDR3 coding DNA: TGTGCCAGCAGCTTCGGCCCAGGGCGGTATGAGCAGTTCTTC.